This TCR beta chain was profiled in a study of blood T cell repertoires in COVID-19. The overall study: Samples representing acute and convalescent COVID-19 were sourced from the United States, Italy and Spain. The cDNA or gDNA used as material had been derived from T cells, B-cell-depleted T cells, or PBMCs.

This CDR3 comprises 13 residues. The V and J ends lost 3 bases and 4 bases respectively, with 7 bases between them. Germline CDR1 GTSNPN, CDR2 SVGIG (reference sequence). Study processing details: The assay estimated nucleated cells by amplifying reference gene primers. Only in-frame clones appear in the TCRdb table, and some are missing; sequencing was by immunoSEQ multiplex PCR. V, J and clone size reflect that table, while D and trimming were determined from the DNA. The sample shows fewer than 120,000 clones, 87% of them seen only once. The genes are TRBV30 and TRBJ1-6, with D perhaps matching TRBD1 (5 bases). This TCR came from a human donor in a cohort sampled during active COVID-19. The sample was peripheral blood. The CDR3 loop reads CAWRTEYNSPLHF. For the CDR3, the DNA is TGTGCCTGGAGGACAGAATATAATTCACCCCTCCACTTT. Drawing the rest from reference TRBV30 and TRBJ1-6, the complete variable domain is SQTIHQWPATLVQPVGSPLSLECTVEGTSNPNLYWYRQAAGRGLQLLFYSVGIGQISSEVPQNLSASRPQDRQFILSSKKLLLSDSGFYLCAWRTEYNSPLHFGNGTRLTVT.